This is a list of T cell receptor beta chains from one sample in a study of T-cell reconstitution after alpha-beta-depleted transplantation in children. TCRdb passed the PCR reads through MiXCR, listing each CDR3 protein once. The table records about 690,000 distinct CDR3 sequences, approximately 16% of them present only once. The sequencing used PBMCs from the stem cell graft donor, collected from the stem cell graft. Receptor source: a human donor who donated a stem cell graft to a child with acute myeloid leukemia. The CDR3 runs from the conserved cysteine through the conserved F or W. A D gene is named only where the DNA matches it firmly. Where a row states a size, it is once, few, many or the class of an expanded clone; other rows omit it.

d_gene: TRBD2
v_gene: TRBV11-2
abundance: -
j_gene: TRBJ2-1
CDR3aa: CASSGRGGGIASYNEQFF
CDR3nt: TGTGCCAGCAGTGGGCGGGGGGGCGGCATCGCCTCCTACAATGAGCAGTTCTTC

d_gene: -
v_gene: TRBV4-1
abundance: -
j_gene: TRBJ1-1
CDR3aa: CASSQTGTTEAFF
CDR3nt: TGCGCCAGCAGCCAAACCGGGACGACTGAAGCTTTCTTT

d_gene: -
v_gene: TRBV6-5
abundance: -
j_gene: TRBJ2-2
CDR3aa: CAGSLHGAAGELFF
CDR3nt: TGTGCCGGCAGTTTACACGGGGCAGCCGGGGAGCTGTTTTTT

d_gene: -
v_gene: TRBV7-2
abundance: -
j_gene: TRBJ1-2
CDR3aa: CASSERTYGYTF
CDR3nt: TGTGCCAGCAGCGAACGAACCTATGGCTACACCTTC

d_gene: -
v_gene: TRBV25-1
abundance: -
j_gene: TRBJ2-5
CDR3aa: CASSEGGPSGETQYF
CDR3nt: TGTGCCAGCAGTGAGGGAGGTCCGTCCGGGGAGACCCAGTACTTC

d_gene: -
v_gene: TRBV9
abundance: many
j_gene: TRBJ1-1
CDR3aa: CASSARTGMNTEAFF
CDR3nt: TGTGCCAGCAGCGCTCGGACGGGTATGAACACTGAAGCTTTCTTT

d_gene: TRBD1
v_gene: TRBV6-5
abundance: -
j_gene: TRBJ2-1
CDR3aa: CASSYVQGAYNEHFF
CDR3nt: TGTGCCAGCAGTTACGTGCAGGGGGCCTACAATGAGCATTTCTTC

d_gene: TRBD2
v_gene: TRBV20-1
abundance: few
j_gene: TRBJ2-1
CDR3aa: CSARVSGKSHNEQFF
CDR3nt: TGCAGTGCTAGAGTTAGCGGGAAGTCCCACAATGAGCAGTTCTTC

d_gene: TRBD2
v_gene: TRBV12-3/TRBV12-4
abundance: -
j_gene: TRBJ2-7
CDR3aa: CASTQRISGVINEQYF
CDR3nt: TGTGCCAGCACCCAGAGAATTAGCGGGGTTATAAACGAGCAGTACTTC

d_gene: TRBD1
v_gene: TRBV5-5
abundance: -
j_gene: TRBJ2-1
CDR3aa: CASSLFDRGLNNEQFF
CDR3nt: TGTGCCAGCAGCTTATTTGACAGGGGGCTAAACAATGAGCAGTTCTTC

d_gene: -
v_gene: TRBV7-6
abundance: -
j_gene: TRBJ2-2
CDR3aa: CASSLPGQNTGELFF
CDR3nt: TGTGCCAGCAGCTTGCCGGGACAGAACACCGGGGAGCTGTTTTTT